One sample yielded the 24 T cell receptor beta chains listed below, sequenced in a study of T-cell reconstitution after alpha-beta-depleted transplantation in children. Library preparation (for TCRbeta) was performed with unique molecular identifiers. TCRdb independently ran MiXCR on the PCR reads; one entry per CDR3 protein. The sample holds fewer than 550,000 distinct CDR3 sequences; about 10% are singletons and the top ten take less than 15%. Here the sequenced sample was PBMCs, mostly from graft donor cells, taken 180 days after TCRalphabeta/CD19-depleted stem cell transplant. These TCRs come from a female patient aged 2-15 years who had a stem cell transplant for aplastic anemia, so the T cells may come from the graft donor.

Written as DNA, the CDR3 is TGTGCCAGCAGCCTCTTCGGACAGGGGACTGAAAAACTGTTTTTT. It codes for CASSLFGQGTEKLFF. The V and J genes are TRBV5-5 and TRBJ1-4; 9 positions agree with TRBD1. V shed 4 bases and J 7 bases; nucleotides not matched to a gene: 8. This CDR3 is 15 amino acids long. CDR1 and CDR2 from the germline V gene are SGHKS and YYEKEE (reference sequence).

Only a few counts were recorded for this clonotype. V usage is TRBV12-3 or TRBV12-4 and J usage is TRBJ2-1; 8 bases are a match to TRBD1. V trimming: 6 bases; J trimming: 10 bases; junction bases outside the gene matches: 14. This CDR3 region has 15 residues. The CDR3 region has the DNA TGTGCCAGCAGGCTCGACAGGGGACGGCTCCGGGAGCAGTTCTTC. It translates to CASRLDRGRLREQFF.

This clonotype was observed at least ten times. The chain employs TRBV12-3 or TRBV12-4 and TRBJ1-2; 9 bases map to TRBD1. V was clipped by 5 bases and J by 8 bases; unmatched bases: 6. The length of the CDR3 is 13 residues. The CDR3 DNA reads as TGTGCCAGCAGTCCAGGGACAGGGAAAGGCTACACCTTC. Translating gives CASSPGTGKGYTF.

This clonotype came up a few times. This chain links TRBV20-1 with TRBJ2-7; 10 bases agree with TRBD2. V lost 5 bases to trimming and J lost 2 bases; unmatched junction nucleotides: 6. There are 14 residues in the CDR3. CDR1 is DFQATT and CDR2 is SNEGSKA in the germline V gene (reference sequence). For the CDR3, the DNA is TGCAGTGCTTTGACTAGCGGGCCAACCTACGAGCAGTACTTC. This translates into CSALTSGPTYEQYF.

Only a few counts were recorded for this clonotype. A read error is likely, as this CDR3 ends without the conserved phenylalanine or tryptophan. The DNA is omitted, as the CDR3 cannot be located on it reliably, and the CDR3 follows TCRdb's listing. V is TRBV7-9 and J is TRBJ2-1; TRBD2, the D gene given by the table, was not confirmed from the DNA. Looked up from germline, CDR1 is SEHNR and CDR2 is FQNEAQ (reference sequence). The CDR3 spans 11 amino acids, including both terminal residues. CDR3 protein: CASSPPGLAVN.

This clonotype was seen only a few times. The genes are TRBV4-3 and TRBJ2-1, with D perhaps matching TRBD2 (5 bases). Germline V gene lookup returns CDR1 LGHNA and CDR2 YSLEER. This CDR3 has 15 residues. Deletions cut 0 bases from V and 8 bases from J, with 14 bases between. The CDR3 DNA follows: TGCGCCAGCAGCCAAGATAGGGTCCTCGGGGATGAGCAGTTCTTC. It codes for CASSQDRVLGDEQFF.

There are a few counts of this clonotype. This chain uses TRBV6-5 with TRBJ2-7, with TRBD2 identical over 8 bases. Losses at the gene ends were 3 bases for V and 2 bases for J; bases not matched to a gene: 3. The CDR3 is made up of 14 amino acids. Germline V gene lookup returns CDR1 MNHEY and CDR2 SVGAGI. Here the CDR3 reads CASSYSGLAYEQYF. The DNA for the CDR3 is TGTGCCAGCAGTTATTCGGGACTAGCCTACGAGCAGTACTTC.

The rearrangement joins TRBV10-3 to TRBJ2-7, with TRBD2 matching over 9 bases. The CDR3 length is 16 residues. V was clipped by 2 bases and J by 2 bases; unmatched bases: 7. CDR1 is ENHRY and CDR2 is SYGVKD in the germline V gene. For the CDR3, the DNA is TGTGCCATCAGTGAGCCGACTAGCGGTGTTCCCTACGAGCAGTACTTC. It codes for CAISEPTSGVPYEQYF.

This clonotype was recorded a few times. CDR3 DNA sequence: TGTGCCAGCTCACCGCTCGTTAATACAATGAACACTGAAGCTTTCTTT. Its translation is CASSPLVNTMNTEAFF. The chain links TRBV18 to TRBJ1-1; D remains unclear. The germline V and J ends were trimmed by 3 bases and 0 bases, with 14 bases remaining between them. CDR1 and CDR2 from the germline V gene are KGHSH and LQKENI. The CDR3 runs to 16 residues.

This clonotype occurred many times. The chain is built from TRBV5-1 and TRBJ2-7; possibly TRBD2 for D (6 bases). The CDR3 has 12 residues. V lost 6 bases and J lost 4, with 11 bases in between. Germline lookup yields CDR1 SGHRS and CDR2 YFSETQ. The CDR3: CASTGEGYEQYF. CDR3 bases: TGCGCCAGCACGGGAGAAGGTTACGAGCAGTACTTC.

This clonotype was detected a few times. The genes are TRBV20-1 and TRBJ1-2; possibly TRBD1 for D (5 bases). Trimming removed 5 bases at V and 4 bases at J, with 20 bases between. CDR3 length equals 15 residues. Germline V lookup: CDR1 DFQATT, CDR2 SNEGSKA (reference sequence). The CDR3 reads CSASQGLPRGYGYTF. CDR3 bases: TGCAGTGCTTCCCAGGGACTCCCGAGAGGCTATGGCTACACCTTC.

This clonotype was seen only a few times. This chain joins TRBV28 and TRBJ2-1; 11 bases are shared with TRBD2. The CDR3 covers 17 residues. V lost 7 bases to trimming and J lost 7 bases; unmatched junction nucleotides: 15. Germline V gene sequence: CDR1 MDHEN, CDR2 SYDVKM. The CDR3 sequence: CASTLGGYSGRGNEQFF. For the CDR3, the DNA is TGTGCCAGCACCTTAGGGGGCTATAGCGGGAGGGGGAATGAGCAGTTCTTC. Complete variable domain (other parts from reference TRBV28 and TRBJ2-1): DVKVTQSSRYLVKRTGEKVFLECVQDMDHENMFWYRQDPGLGLRLIYFSYDVKMKEKGDIPEGYSVSREKKERFSLILESASTNQTSMYLCASTLGGYSGRGNEQFFGPGTRLTVL.

This clonotype was detected many times. The V gene is TRBV15, the J gene TRBJ2-7; unclear D gene. V dropped 1 base and J dropped 2 bases, with 9 bases sitting between them. This CDR3 contains 14 residues. Germline CDR1 is LNHNV and CDR2 is YYDKDF (reference sequence). CDR3 protein: CATSRGSSPYEQYF. The CDR3 DNA follows: TGTGCCACCAGCAGAGGATCAAGTCCCTACGAGCAGTACTTC.

This clonotype was recorded at least ten times. The chain links TRBV9 to TRBJ2-7; the match to TRBD1 covers 7 bases. With V trimmed by 4 bases and J by 6 bases, 10 bases remained unmatched. CDR3 length: 14 residues. Germline V gene lookup returns CDR1 SGDLS and CDR2 YYNGEE. The CDR3 nucleotides read TGTGCCAGCAGCCCCATTGGACAGGCCGTCGAGCAGTACTTC. Translated, it gives CASSPIGQAVEQYF.

The V and J genes are TRBV12-3 or TRBV12-4 and TRBJ2-2, with D possibly being TRBD2 (7 bases). V lost 3 bases and J lost 0, with 14 bases in between. The CDR3 contains 17 residues. This chain's CDR3 is CASSFWPGGANTGELFF. For the CDR3, the DNA is TGTGCCAGCAGTTTCTGGCCGGGGGGCGCGAACACCGGGGAGCTGTTTTTT.

This clonotype was picked up a small number of times. The rearrangement links TRBV6-1 to TRBJ1-5; D is unclear. The CDR3 extends over 17 amino acids. The germline gives CDR1 MNHNS, CDR2 SASEGT. V dropped 5 bases and J dropped 0 bases, with 17 bases sitting between them. In DNA, the CDR3 is TGTGCCAGCAGTCGATCTTCGTCCCGTTATAGCAATCAGCCCCAGCATTTT. It specifies CASSRSSSRYSNQPQHF.

This clonotype was seen a few times. This rearrangement joins TRBV27 to TRBJ2-1; no clear D gene. The length of the CDR3 is 16 residues. V lost 5 bases and J 9 bases, leaving 23 bases between the germline ends. From germline, CDR1 is MNHEY and CDR2 SMNVEV (reference sequence). CDR3 sequence: CASSPFGRDWVGEQFF. The CDR3 DNA reads TGTGCCAGCAGTCCCTTCGGGCGAGACTGGGTGGGTGAGCAGTTCTTC.

The sample holds a few counts of this clonotype. This chain connects TRBV24-1 to TRBJ1-2, with D maybe TRBD1 (5 bases). Trimming left V 4 bases short and J 7 bases short, with 9 bases between. This CDR3 has 12 residues. Germline values: CDR1 KGHDR, CDR2 SFDVKD. The CDR3 region has the DNA TGTGCCACCAGTGACCCCAGGGTTGGCTACACCTTC. Encoded protein: CATSDPRVGYTF.

In this sample, this clonotype turned up a few times. CDR3 in DNA: TGTGCCAGCAGTACCCCGGGACAGGGGGACGAGCAGTACTTC. Amino acid sequence: CASSTPGQGDEQYF. The rearrangement links TRBV28 to TRBJ2-7; TRBD1 matches 11 bases. V was clipped by 5 bases and J by 5 bases; unmatched bases: 5. The CDR3 totals 14 residues. Germline V gene sequence: CDR1 MDHEN, CDR2 SYDVKM.

This clonotype was counted only a few times. The chain joins TRBV29-1 to TRBJ2-1; 13 bases align to TRBD2. CDR3 length: 19 amino acids. Trimming took 4 bases from V and 0 from J; bases not matched to a gene: 12. Germline lookup yields CDR1 SQVTM and CDR2 ANQGSEA. This chain's CDR3 is CSVVWLWTSGSSSYNEQFF. The CDR3 DNA sequence: TGCAGCGTTGTGTGGCTCTGGACTAGCGGGAGTAGCTCCTACAATGAGCAGTTCTTC.

This clonotype was seen more than once but under ten times. This chain links TRBV7-2 with TRBJ2-7; 7 bases are a match to TRBD1. The CDR3 has 15 amino acids. V lost 3 bases to trimming and J lost 7 bases; unmatched junction nucleotides: 12. Germline-derived CDR1 and CDR2 are SGHTA and FQGNSA. CDR3 sequence reads: CASSLTRTGSGEQYV. CDR3 nucleotide sequence: TGTGCCAGCAGCTTGACTCGGACAGGCAGTGGAGAGCAGTACGTC.

This clonotype was counted only a few times. The J gene is TRBJ2-1, the V gene TRBV20-1; 9 bases are shared with TRBD2. The V segment lost 0 bases and the J segment 0 bases; nucleotides outside the gene matches: 3. The CDR3 loop spans 16 amino acids. From germline, CDR1 is DFQATT and CDR2 SNEGSKA (reference sequence). The CDR3 region is CSARDLLAGSYNEQFF. The CDR3 DNA follows: TGCAGTGCTAGAGACTTACTAGCGGGCTCCTACAATGAGCAGTTCTTC.

This clonotype was seen repeatedly, ten times or more. The rearrangement joins TRBV12-3 or TRBV12-4 to TRBJ1-5; no definite D call. Trimming took off 3 bases at V and 0 bases at J, with 6 bases between the two ends. The length of the CDR3 is 14 residues. The CDR3 spells CASSFDYSNQPQHF. The CDR3 nucleotides are TGTGCCAGCAGTTTCGATTATAGCAATCAGCCCCAGCATTTT.

The chain links TRBV12-3 or TRBV12-4 to TRBJ1-1, with a weak D call TRBD1 (5 bases). V was clipped by 6 bases and J by 11 bases, with 19 bases between them. The CDR3 extends over 13 amino acids. CDR3 in DNA: TGTGCCAGCAGCCCAGGGTTGCGGGCCTACGCTTTCTTT. Amino acid sequence: CASSPGLRAYAFF.